This T cell receptor beta chain was sequenced during a study of cytomegalovirus exposure and HLA in healthy donors. TCRdb's table, derived via immunoSEQ multiplex PCR, lists solely in-frame clones and lacks some. The table includes about 120,000 clones, around 87% detected once. CDR3 length: 13 amino acids. Between the trimmed V and J ends, which lost 5 bases and 5 bases, there was a span of 12 bases. From germline, CDR1 is SGHVS and CDR2 FQNEAQ. Sequencing was performed on PBMCs. The chain combines TRBV7-8 with TRBJ2-5, with D possibly TRBD1 on 5 matching bases. The sequence came from a woman aged 30 to 39 in good health and CMV-seropositive. The CDR3 nucleotides are TGTGCCAGCAGCAGAGCAGGGCGTGAGACCCAGTACTTC. Translation gives CASSRAGRETQYF.